This is a list of T cell receptor beta chains from one sample in a study of cytotoxic CD8 clonotypes in ibrutinib-treated CLL. Measured with immunoSEQ multiplex PCR; TCRdb has only the in-frame clones, and not every one. The table shows a few hundred thousand clones, with around four fifths occurring only once. The sequences come from PBMCs, collected before ibrutinib treatment. Receptor source: a human donor with chronic lymphocytic leukemia. CDR3s include the opening cysteine and the closing phenylalanine or tryptophan. Each record gives: clone size, V gene, CDR3 length, D gene, J gene, CDR3 protein, CDR3 DNA. The D gene is left open where the match is weak. A clone size is listed for some rows: how often the clone was seen (once, few, many), or a class if it is expanded.

abundance: NA; v_gene: TRBV27; len: 16; d_gene: NA; j_gene: TRBJ2-7; CDR3aa: CASSLSGGQVGYEQYF; CDR3nt: TGTGCCAGCAGTTTATCGGGTGGGCAGGTAGGCTACGAGCAGTACTTC
abundance: NA; v_gene: TRBV18; len: 15; d_gene: TRBD2; j_gene: TRBJ2-2; CDR3aa: CASPGLAGFAGELFF; CDR3nt: TGTGCCAGCCCGGGACTAGCGGGATTCGCCGGGGAGCTGTTTTTT
abundance: few; v_gene: TRBV6-6; len: 16; d_gene: TRBD1; j_gene: TRBJ1-5; CDR3aa: CASSRQGWVSNQPQHF; CDR3nt: TGTGCCAGCAGTAGACAGGGGTGGGTTAGCAATCAGCCCCAGCATTTT
abundance: NA; v_gene: TRBV4-2; len: 18; d_gene: NA; j_gene: TRBJ2-3; CDR3aa: CASSQDGRGPPLPDTQYF; CDR3nt: TGTGCCAGCAGCCAAGATGGCAGGGGACCTCCGCTCCCAGATACGCAGTATTTT
abundance: NA; v_gene: TRBV14; len: 13; d_gene: NA; j_gene: TRBJ2-1; CDR3aa: CASSQVRRSEQFF; CDR3nt: TGTGCCAGCAGCCAAGTTCGGAGAAGTGAGCAGTTCTTC
abundance: NA; v_gene: TRBV5-1; len: 15; d_gene: TRBD1; j_gene: TRBJ1-5; CDR3aa: CASSLQTGGNQPQHF; CDR3nt: TGCGCCAGCAGCCTCCAGACAGGGGGCAATCAGCCCCAGCATTTT
abundance: NA; v_gene: TRBV29-1; len: 13; d_gene: NA; j_gene: TRBJ2-2; CDR3aa: CSVSDKNTGELFF; CDR3nt: TGCAGCGTTTCGGACAAGAACACCGGGGAGCTGTTTTTT
abundance: NA; v_gene: TRBV7-2; len: 18; d_gene: NA; j_gene: TRBJ1-1; CDR3aa: CASRPHDTGILMNTEAFF; CDR3nt: TGTGCCAGCAGACCTCATGACACAGGGATTTTGATGAACACTGAAGCTTTCTTT
abundance: NA; v_gene: TRBV7-6; len: 12; d_gene: TRBD1; j_gene: TRBJ2-7; CDR3aa: CASSYTGGEQYF; CDR3nt: TGTGCCAGCAGCTATACAGGGGGAGAGCAGTACTTC
abundance: NA; v_gene: TRBV10-1; len: 12; d_gene: NA; j_gene: TRBJ2-2; CDR3aa: CASSDLTGELFF; CDR3nt: TGCGCCAGCAGTGATTTGACCGGGGAGCTGTTTTTT
abundance: once; v_gene: TRBV5-4; len: 13; d_gene: NA; j_gene: TRBJ2-1; CDR3aa: CASSLRDLNEQFF; CDR3nt: TGTGCCAGCAGCTTGAGGGACCTAAATGAGCAGTTCTTC
abundance: few; v_gene: TRBV18; len: 14; d_gene: NA; j_gene: TRBJ2-3; CDR3aa: CASSPTINTDTQYF; CDR3nt: TGTGCCAGCTCACCAACGATCAACACAGATACGCAGTATTTT
abundance: once; v_gene: TRBV5-4; len: 13; d_gene: NA; j_gene: TRBJ2-1; CDR3aa: CASSLDDYNEQFF; CDR3nt: TGTGCCAGCAGCTTGGACGACTACAATGAGCAGTTCTTC
abundance: once; v_gene: TRBV30; len: 13; d_gene: NA; j_gene: TRBJ2-7; CDR3aa: CAWSLVSFYEQYF; CDR3nt: TGTGCCTGGAGTTTGGTGAGTTTCTACGAGCAGTACTTC
abundance: many; v_gene: TRBV18; len: 15; d_gene: TRBD1; j_gene: TRBJ2-3; CDR3aa: CASSLRTGGTDTQYF; CDR3nt: TGTGCCAGCTCACTACGGACAGGGGGCACAGATACGCAGTATTTT
abundance: NA; v_gene: TRBV11-3; len: 16; d_gene: TRBD2; j_gene: TRBJ2-1; CDR3aa: CASSFSGGRAYNEQFF; CDR3nt: TGTGCCAGCAGCTTCTCTGGGGGGAGGGCCTACAATGAGCAGTTCTTC
abundance: NA; v_gene: TRBV14; len: 13; d_gene: NA; j_gene: TRBJ1-2; CDR3aa: CASSPRWGSGYTF; CDR3nt: TGTGCCAGCAGCCCTCGCTGGGGTTCGGGCTACACCTTC
abundance: few; v_gene: TRBV2; len: 13; d_gene: NA; j_gene: TRBJ2-7; CDR3aa: CASSEISTGEEYF; CDR3nt: TGTGCCAGCAGTGAAATTTCTACAGGGGAGGAGTACTTC
abundance: NA; v_gene: TRBV6-1; len: 15; d_gene: TRBD1; j_gene: TRBJ1-4; CDR3aa: CASSAPGQGGEKLFF; CDR3nt: TGTGCCAGCAGTGCACCGGGACAGGGAGGCGAAAAACTGTTTTTT
abundance: NA; v_gene: TRBV2; len: 15; d_gene: TRBD2; j_gene: TRBJ2-3; CDR3aa: CASSDYGGRADTQYF; CDR3nt: TGTGCCAGCAGTGATTATGGCGGGAGAGCAGATACGCAGTATTTT
abundance: NA; v_gene: TRBV5-4; len: 15; d_gene: TRBD2; j_gene: TRBJ2-1; CDR3aa: CASSPGGGPYNEQFF; CDR3nt: TGTGCCAGCAGTCCCGGCGGGGGTCCCTACAATGAGCAGTTCTTC
abundance: NA; v_gene: TRBV15; len: 18; d_gene: TRBD1; j_gene: TRBJ2-3; CDR3aa: CATSRTGQTFSGTDTQYF; CDR3nt: TGTGCCACCAGCAGGACGGGACAGACTTTCTCGGGCACAGATACGCAGTATTTT
abundance: NA; v_gene: TRBV25-1; len: 13; d_gene: NA; j_gene: TRBJ1-2; CDR3aa: CASTTSGGYGYTF; CDR3nt: TGTGCCAGCACAACCTCTGGGGGGTATGGCTACACCTTC
abundance: NA; v_gene: TRBV7-9; len: 13; d_gene: NA; j_gene: TRBJ2-1; CDR3aa: CASSWASLNEQFF; CDR3nt: TGTGCCAGCAGCTGGGCTAGCCTAAATGAGCAGTTCTTC
abundance: NA; v_gene: TRBV9; len: 14; d_gene: NA; j_gene: TRBJ2-2; CDR3aa: CASSDAVITGELFF; CDR3nt: TGTGCCAGCAGCGACGCGGTGATCACCGGGGAGCTGTTTTTT
abundance: few; v_gene: TRBV7-2; len: 15; d_gene: NA; j_gene: TRBJ2-3; CDR3aa: CASSLVTFSTDTQYF; CDR3nt: TGTGCCAGCAGCTTAGTGACTTTTAGCACAGATACGCAGTATTTT
abundance: NA; v_gene: TRBV27; len: 13; d_gene: NA; j_gene: TRBJ2-7; CDR3aa: CASSLWARDEQYF; CDR3nt: TGTGCCAGCAGTTTATGGGCCCGGGACGAGCAGTACTTC
abundance: NA; v_gene: TRBV5-1; len: 16; d_gene: TRBD2; j_gene: TRBJ2-7; CDR3aa: CASSMGLAGGPYEQYF; CDR3nt: TGCGCCAGCAGCATGGGACTAGCGGGAGGCCCCTACGAGCAGTACTTC